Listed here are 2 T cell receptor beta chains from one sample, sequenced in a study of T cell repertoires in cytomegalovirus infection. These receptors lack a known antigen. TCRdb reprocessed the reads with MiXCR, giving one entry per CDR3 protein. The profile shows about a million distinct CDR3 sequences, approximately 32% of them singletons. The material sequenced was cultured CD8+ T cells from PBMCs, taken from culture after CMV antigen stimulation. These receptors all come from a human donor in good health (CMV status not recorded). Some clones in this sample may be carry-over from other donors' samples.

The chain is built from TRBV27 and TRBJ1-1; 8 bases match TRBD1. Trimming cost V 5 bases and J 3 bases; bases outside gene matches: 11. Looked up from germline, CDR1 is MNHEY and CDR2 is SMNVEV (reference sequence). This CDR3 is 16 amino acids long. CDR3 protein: CASSPLHQQGDTEAFF. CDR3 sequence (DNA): TGTGCCAGCAGTCCCCTACACCAACAGGGGGACACTGAAGCTTTCTTT.

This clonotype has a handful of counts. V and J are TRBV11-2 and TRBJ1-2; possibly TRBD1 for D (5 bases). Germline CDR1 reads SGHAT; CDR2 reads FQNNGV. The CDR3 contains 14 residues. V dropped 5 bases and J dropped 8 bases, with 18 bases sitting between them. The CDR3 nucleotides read TGTGCCAGCAGCCGGGACGGAGGAACTAGGGGCTACACCTTC. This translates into CASSRDGGTRGYTF. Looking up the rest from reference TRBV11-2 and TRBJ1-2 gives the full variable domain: EAGVAQSPRYKIIEKRQSVAFWCNPISGHATLYWYQQILGQGPKLLIQFQNNGVVDDSQLPKDRFSAERLKGVDSTLKIQPAKLEDSAVYLCASSRDGGTRGYTFGSGTRLTVV.